The clone carrying this T cell receptor (beta chain) appeared a single time. As yet, its antigen is unknown. The entirety of the isolated RNA underwent reverse transcription, so expressed TCRB transcripts were sequenced. The read count averaged roughly 3.5 million across naive, central memory and regulatory T cell samples. Sequencing used immunoSEQ multiplex PCR; TCRdb keeps in-frame clones, though not all of them. The repertoire holds around 710,000 clones, roughly 12% seen once, with roughly 0.11% in the top ten. Only one heparinised blood draw was taken per donor, and its volume averaged about 120 mL. Stem cell-like memory, regulatory, central memory and naive CD4+ cells were sorted via CD45RO/CCR7/CD25/CD127/CD95/CD27. These data belong to a study of beta chain features in type 1 diabetes. Broader study findings: VDJ junctions in type 1 diabetes patients carried more deletions and fewer insertions. Shorter TCRB CDR3s, moderately but significantly so, marked every one of the four CD4+ subsets in Type 1 diabetes patients.

The sample was naive CD4+ T cells from blood. The source is a man younger than 45 with type 1 diabetes.

This chain's CDR3 is CASRTGRTDTQYF. The CDR3 nucleotides read TGTGCCAGCAGGACAGGGCGCACAGATACGCAGTATTTT. This chain uses TRBV2 with TRBJ2-3, with 7 bases lining up with TRBD1. The CDR3 consists of 13 residues. J was trimmed by 1 base and V by 6 bases; bases with no gene match: 1. CDR1 and CDR2 (germline): SNHLY, FYNNEI.